The clone carrying this TCR beta chain occurred many times. The antigen is not known. This entry belongs to a study of CD8 T cells in ankylosing spondylitis. CDR3 size: 14 residues. The V gene's germline CDR1 is MDHEN and CDR2 SYDVKM. The V gene end was trimmed by 6 bases and the J gene end by 3 bases; junction bases not matched to a gene: 6. General study results and limits: A motif in TCR beta, a set of fewer than ten highly homologous variants, appeared characteristic of ankylosing spondylitis blood. Disease-linked clones were found to be CD8+ and relatively rare in peripheral blood. Enrichment of disease-linked clones was reportedly significant in matched ankylosing spondylitis synovial fluid.

By quantitative 5'-RACE with molecular barcodes, the TCR beta libraries were made. MiXCR was run by TCRdb on the 5' RACE reads, yielding one entry per CDR3 protein. This sample has about 220,000 distinct CDR3 sequences, with about 6.7% found just once. The material sequenced was blood, either unsorted or a sorted T cell fraction (not recorded which). This sequence was found in a male donor with ankylosing spondylitis. V usage is TRBV28 and J usage is TRBJ1-1; 8 bases line up with TRBD1. CDR3 sequence (DNA): TGTGCCAGCAGACCCGACAGGGGCTACACTGAAGCTTTCTTT. This gives the protein CASRPDRGYTEAFF.